This TCR beta chain was observed in a study of shared clonotypes between healthy human individuals. In the original analysis: ImmunoSEQ output held junction-only sequences without quality scores, so filtering differed. TCRdb's table, derived via immunoSEQ multiplex PCR, lists solely in-frame clones and lacks some. V, J and clone size were drawn from that table, and D and trimming were deduced from the DNA. The sample contains around 1.1 million clones, about 84% of which appear only once. Looked up from germline, CDR1 is SGDLS and CDR2 is YYNGEE. V was clipped by 3 bases and J by 1 base, with 13 bases between them. The CDR3 consists of 15 residues.

The sequenced material came from memory CD4+ T cells from PBMCs. This sample's subset: CD45RA-negative fraction. The J gene is TRBJ1-1, the V gene TRBV9; maybe TRBD1 (6 bases). The TCR was taken from a man between 18 and 29 years old in good health. Some clones in this sample may be carry-over from other donors' samples. The CDR3 is CASSARQEANTEAFF. The CDR3 coding sequence is TGTGCCAGCAGCGCCCGACAGGAGGCGAACACTGAAGCTTTCTTT.